This entry lists 24 T cell receptor beta chains sequenced from one sample in a study of T cells expressing NK-cell markers. Following a re-call of the 5' RACE reads, TCRdb has one entry per CDR3 protein and lacks DNA. The record lists about 260,000 distinct CDR3 sequences, of which the ten most abundant hold around 4.3%. The sequenced material came from blood T cells: a sorted CD56 or NKG2C T cell subset, CD4+ or CD8+ T cells, or bulk PBMC T cells (not recorded which). The receptor source for this set is a woman between 18 and 70 years old in good health.

V and J are TRBV7-6 and TRBJ1-3. Germline assignment: CDR1 SGHVS and CDR2 FNYEAQ. This CDR3 has 13 amino acids. The CDR3: CASSNGWGNTIYF.

This chain joins TRBV15 and TRBJ1-5. This CDR3 is built from 12 residues. Per germline, CDR1 LNHNV and CDR2 YYDKDF (reference sequence). The chain's CDR3 is CATSSGGQPQHF.

V gene TRBV29-1 combines with J gene TRBJ1-4. The germline V gene has CDR1 SQVTM and CDR2 ANQGSEA. The CDR3 covers 15 residues. CDR3 region: CSVVRSNEGNEKLFF.

V gene TRBV30 combines with J gene TRBJ1-6. The germline V gene encodes CDR1 GTSNPN and CDR2 SVGIG (reference sequence). The CDR3 runs 13 residues. The CDR3 loop reads CAWSEWRDSPLHF. The full variable domain, rest sourced from reference TRBV30 and TRBJ1-6, is SQTIHQWPATLVQPVGSPLSLECTVEGTSNPNLYWYRQAAGRGLQLLFYSVGIGQISSEVPQNLSASRPQDRQFILSSKKLLLSDSGFYLCAWSEWRDSPLHFGNGTRLTVT.

The chain's CDR3 is CASSQDGDSSKNIQYF. The rearrangement uses TRBV4-1 and TRBJ2-4. The CDR3 is 16 residues long. The germline CDR1 and CDR2 sequences are MGHRA and YSYEKL.

This rearrangement joins TRBV5-1 to TRBJ1-1; TCRdb gives TRBD1 as the D gene, but with no DNA this cannot be confirmed. Germline lookup yields CDR1 SGHRS and CDR2 YFSETQ. The CDR3 totals 14 residues. Here the CDR3 reads CASRPGGWGTEAFF.

The gene calls are TRBV7-2 and TRBJ2-5; TCRdb lists TRBD1, though no DNA is available to test this call. The CDR3 covers 13 residues. Germline V gene data show CDR1 as SGHTA and CDR2 as FQGNSA. Here the CDR3 reads CASSWDGEETQYF.

V gene TRBV24-1 combines with J gene TRBJ1-2; TCRdb selects TRBD1, and the lack of DNA leaves this call unchecked. This CDR3 spans 13 amino acids. The germline V gene encodes CDR1 KGHDR and CDR2 SFDVKD. CDR3 sequence reads: CATSVGTEDGYTF.

The chain uses TRBV2 and TRBJ1-4. Looked up from germline, CDR1 is SNHLY and CDR2 is FYNNEI. This CDR3 has 11 residues. The CDR3 loop is CASRVEQKLFF.

The chain carries TRBV20-1 and TRBJ2-7; as DNA is missing, the TRBD1 call by TCRdb cannot be tested. The germline V gene encodes CDR1 DFQATT and CDR2 SNEGSKA (reference sequence). This CDR3 region has 14 residues. CDR3 in amino acids: CSAKMRQGPYEQYF.

This clonotype is identified as medium-sized from frequency. The rearrangement uses TRBV12-3 or TRBV12-4 and TRBJ2-7; the TRBD1 assignment by TCRdb is unverifiable without DNA. The CDR3 covers 13 residues. The CDR3 loop reads CASNPGQNYEQYF.

The chain couples TRBV18 to TRBJ1-2. CDR3 length equals 14 residues. Per the germline V gene, CDR1 is KGHSH and CDR2 is LQKENI. The CDR3 loop reads CASSPGFRTDGYTF. Full variable domain (rest looked up from reference TRBV18 and TRBJ1-2): NAGVMQNPRHLVRRRGQEARLRCSPMKGHSHVYWYRQLPEEGLKFMVYLQKENIIDESGMPKERFSAEFPKEGPSILRIQQVVRGDSAAYFCASSPGFRTDGYTFGSGTRLTVV.

V and J are TRBV5-5 and TRBJ1-4. CDR3 length: 14 amino acids. The germline CDR1 and CDR2 sequences are SGHKS and YYEKEE (reference sequence). CDR3 residues: CASRRTATNEKLFF.

The chain is built from TRBV29-1 and TRBJ2-7; no DNA is available, so the TRBD2 call from TCRdb remains unchecked. CDR1 is SQVTM and CDR2 is ANQGSEA in the germline V gene. The CDR3 runs 12 residues. CDR3 loop: CSGTSGSYEQYF.

This CDR3 is CASSVTGVTGYTF. The chain joins TRBV5-1 to TRBJ1-2; TCRdb returns TRBD1, unconfirmable since there is no DNA. The CDR3 runs to 13 residues. Germline V CDR1 and CDR2: SGHRS, YFSETQ.

The chain links TRBV7-8 to TRBJ2-3. This CDR3 is built from 14 residues. Germline V lookup: CDR1 SGHVS, CDR2 FQNEAQ. The CDR3 loop reads CASSLALSSDTQYF.

V and J are TRBV28 and TRBJ1-2; the TCRdb D gene call, TRBD1, has no DNA to confirm it. This CDR3 spans 15 amino acids. Germline CDR1 is MDHEN and CDR2 is SYDVKM. CDR3 in amino acids: CASTRRGGGNYGYTF.

The chain employs TRBV7-8 and TRBJ2-7; TCRdb lists TRBD1, though no DNA is available to test this call. The germline gives CDR1 SGHVS, CDR2 FQNEAQ. The length of the CDR3 is 12 residues. The chain's CDR3 is CASSDRAYEQYF.

V usage is TRBV29-1 and J usage is TRBJ1-1. The CDR3 is 13 amino acids. Germline V gives CDR1 SQVTM, CDR2 ANQGSEA. CDR3 residues: CSVDREVNTEAFF.

This rearrangement joins TRBV28 to TRBJ1-1; absent DNA, TCRdb's TRBD1 call cannot be checked. Per the germline V gene, CDR1 is MDHEN and CDR2 is SYDVKM. The CDR3 contains 14 residues. The CDR3 reads CASSLVGGLAEAFF.

The chain joins TRBV18 to TRBJ1-2. CDR3 size: 13 residues. Germline CDR1 is KGHSH and CDR2 is LQKENI. CDR3: CASSPRNDYGYTF.

The rearrangement links TRBV20-1 to TRBJ2-3; as DNA is missing, the TRBD1 call by TCRdb cannot be tested. Germline CDR1 is DFQATT and CDR2 is SNEGSKA (reference sequence). This CDR3 has 13 amino acids. This CDR3 reads CSAMAGGTDTQYF.

The chain employs TRBV12-3 or TRBV12-4 and TRBJ1-2. This CDR3 comprises 13 residues. This CDR3 is CASQQISKYGYTF.

The chain is built from TRBV7-2 and TRBJ2-2; lacking DNA, the TRBD1 call made by TCRdb goes unchecked. Germline V gene data show CDR1 as SGHTA and CDR2 as FQGNSA. The CDR3 runs 15 residues. The CDR3 is CASSLAGAPTGELFF. The variable domain in full, completed from reference TRBV7-2 and TRBJ2-2, reads GAGVSQSPSNKVTEKGKDVELRCDPISGHTALYWYRQSLGQGLEFLIYFQGNSAPDKSGLPSDRFSAERTGGSVSTLTIQRTQQEDSAVYLCASSLAGAPTGELFFGEGSRLTVL.